This TCR beta chain is drawn from a study of cytomegalovirus exposure and HLA in healthy donors. As to this clone: Its target is not known.

V was trimmed by 5 bases and J by 0 bases, leaving 14 bases between them. Germline V CDR1 and CDR2: GTSNPN, SVGIG (reference sequence). This CDR3 spans 14 amino acids. Study-wide findings and caveats: Reportedly, diagnosis of cytomegalovirus status by the classifier showed high specificity and sensitivity.

The data were produced by immunoSEQ multiplex PCR, yet TCRdb's version contains in-frame clones alone and is incomplete. The sample yields a few hundred thousand clones, approximately 88% seen once. Sequencing was carried out using PBMCs. The chain recombines TRBV30 with TRBJ2-7, with TRBD1 as a possible D gene (5 bases). This TCR came from a woman in her twenties or thirties in good health and CMV-seropositive. The chain's CDR3 is CAWAGYLSSYEQYF. CDR3 sequence (DNA): TGTGCCTGGGCAGGGTACCTAAGCTCCTACGAGCAGTACTTC.